The present entry profiles one T cell receptor beta chain with its context. The junction departs from the called germline gene at one end, perhaps through a read error. Investigators excluded patients with uncontrolled infection, other autoimmune disease, pregnancy or lactation. Diagnosis rested on symptoms, serum thyroxine and TRAb, thyroid ultrasound, and orbital computed tomography. This record belongs to a study of T cells in Graves' hyperthyroidism and ophthalmopathy. Researchers took RNA transcripts and amplified the TCR beta CDR3 regions from them. The HTBI primer set was used in a first-round RT-PCR of the TCR CDR3. TCRdb re-called the multiplex PCR reads with MiXCR, one entry per CDR3 protein. The table records more than 300,000 distinct CDR3 sequences, approximately 15% of them present only once. The germline gives CDR1 MNHEY, CDR2 SMNVEV (reference sequence). This CDR3 contains 15 residues.

The sequenced sample consisted of blood. The receptor comes from a young woman with Graves' hyperthyroidism. V and J are TRBV27 and TRBJ1-4; TRBD1 is a possible D gene (6 bases). In DNA form, the CDR3 reads TGTGCCAGCGGTTTAGTGACAGGAACTAATGAAAAACTGTTTTTT. Its translation is CASGLVTGTNEKLFF.